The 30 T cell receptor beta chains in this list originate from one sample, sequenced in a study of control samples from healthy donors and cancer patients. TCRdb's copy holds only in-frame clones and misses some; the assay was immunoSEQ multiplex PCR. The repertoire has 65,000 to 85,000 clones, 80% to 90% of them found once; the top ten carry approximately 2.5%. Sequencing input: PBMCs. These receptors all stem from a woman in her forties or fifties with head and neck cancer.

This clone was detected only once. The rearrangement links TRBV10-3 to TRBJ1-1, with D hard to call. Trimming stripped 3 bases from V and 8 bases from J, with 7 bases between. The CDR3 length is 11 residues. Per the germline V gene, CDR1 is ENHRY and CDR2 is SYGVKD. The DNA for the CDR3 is TGTGCCATCAGTGATAATCAAGAAGCTTTCTTT. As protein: CAISDNQEAFF.

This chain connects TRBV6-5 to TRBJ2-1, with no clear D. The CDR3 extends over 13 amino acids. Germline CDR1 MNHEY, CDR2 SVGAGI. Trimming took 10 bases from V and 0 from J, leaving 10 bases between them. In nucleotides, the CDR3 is TGTGCCACCCGAGCCAACTCCTACAATGAGCAGTTCTTC. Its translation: CATRANSYNEQFF.

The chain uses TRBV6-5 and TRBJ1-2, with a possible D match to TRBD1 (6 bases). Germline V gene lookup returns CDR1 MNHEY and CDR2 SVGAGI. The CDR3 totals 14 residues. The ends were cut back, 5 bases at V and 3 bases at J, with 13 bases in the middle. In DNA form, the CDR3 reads TGTGCCAGCAGTCAGACGACAGGCTACTATGGCTACACCTTC. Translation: CASSQTTGYYGYTF.

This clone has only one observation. CDR3 protein: CASRSTARRNQPQHF. The CDR3 coding sequence is TGTGCCAGCAGGTCCACAGCCAGACGCAATCAGCCCCAGCATTTT. The chain combines TRBV28 with TRBJ1-5; no firm D call. Germline CDR1 is MDHEN and CDR2 is SYDVKM. The CDR3 is made up of 15 amino acids. The germline V and J ends were trimmed by 6 bases and 2 bases, with 14 bases remaining between them.

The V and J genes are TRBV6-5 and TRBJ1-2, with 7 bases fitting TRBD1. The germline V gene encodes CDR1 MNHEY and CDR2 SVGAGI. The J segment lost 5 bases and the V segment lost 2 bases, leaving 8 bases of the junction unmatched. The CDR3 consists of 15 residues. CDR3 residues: CASSYASGGRYGYTF. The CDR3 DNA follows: TGTGCCAGCAGTTACGCGTCAGGGGGACGGTATGGCTACACCTTC.

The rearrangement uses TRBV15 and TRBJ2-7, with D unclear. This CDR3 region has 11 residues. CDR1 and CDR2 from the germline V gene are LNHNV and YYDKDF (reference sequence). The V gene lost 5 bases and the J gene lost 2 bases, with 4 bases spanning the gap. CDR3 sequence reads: CATSGPYEQYF. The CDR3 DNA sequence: TGTGCCACCAGCGGACCCTACGAGCAGTACTTC.

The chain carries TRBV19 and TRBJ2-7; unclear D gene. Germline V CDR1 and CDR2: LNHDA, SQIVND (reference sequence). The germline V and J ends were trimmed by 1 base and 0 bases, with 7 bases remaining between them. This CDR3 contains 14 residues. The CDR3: CASSIAQNSYEQYF. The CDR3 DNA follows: TGTGCCAGTAGTATAGCACAGAACTCCTACGAGCAGTACTTC.

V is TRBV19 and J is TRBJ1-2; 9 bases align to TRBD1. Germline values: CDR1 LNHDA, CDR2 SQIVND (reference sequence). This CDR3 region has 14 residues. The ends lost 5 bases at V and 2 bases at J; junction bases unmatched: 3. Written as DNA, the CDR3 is TGTGCCAGTAGTGGGACAGGGAGCAACTATGGCTACACCTTC. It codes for CASSGTGSNYGYTF.

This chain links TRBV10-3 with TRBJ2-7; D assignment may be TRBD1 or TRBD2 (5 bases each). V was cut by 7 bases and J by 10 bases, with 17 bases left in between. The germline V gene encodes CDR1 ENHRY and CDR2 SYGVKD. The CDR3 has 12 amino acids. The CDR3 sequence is CAIKEPRDVQYF. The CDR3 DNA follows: TGTGCCATCAAAGAACCCCGGGACGTCCAGTACTTC.

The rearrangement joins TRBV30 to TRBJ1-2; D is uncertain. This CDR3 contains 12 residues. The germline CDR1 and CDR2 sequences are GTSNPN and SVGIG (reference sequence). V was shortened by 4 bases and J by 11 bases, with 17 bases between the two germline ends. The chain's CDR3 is CAWIIGSYRYTF. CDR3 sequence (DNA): TGTGCCTGGATCATAGGTTCCTATCGGTACACCTTC.

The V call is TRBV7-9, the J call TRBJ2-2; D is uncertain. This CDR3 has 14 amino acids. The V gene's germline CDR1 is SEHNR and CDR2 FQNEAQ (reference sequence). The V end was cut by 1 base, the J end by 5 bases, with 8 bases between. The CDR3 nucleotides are TGTGCCAGCAGCTTAGAACGTCTTACCGGGGAGCTGTTTTTT. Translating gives CASSLERLTGELFF. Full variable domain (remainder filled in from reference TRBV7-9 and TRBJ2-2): DTGVSQNPRHKITKRGQNVTFRCDPISEHNRLYWYRQTLGQGPEFLTYFQNEAQLEKSRLLSDRFSAERPKGSFSTLEIQRTEQGDSAMYLCASSLERLTGELFFGEGSRLTVL.

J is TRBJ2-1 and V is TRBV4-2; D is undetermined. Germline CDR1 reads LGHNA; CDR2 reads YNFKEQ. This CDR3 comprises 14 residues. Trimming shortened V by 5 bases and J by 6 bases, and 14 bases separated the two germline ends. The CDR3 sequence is CASSSRMSPNEQFF. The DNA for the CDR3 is TGTGCCAGCAGCTCCCGGATGAGCCCCAATGAGCAGTTCTTC.

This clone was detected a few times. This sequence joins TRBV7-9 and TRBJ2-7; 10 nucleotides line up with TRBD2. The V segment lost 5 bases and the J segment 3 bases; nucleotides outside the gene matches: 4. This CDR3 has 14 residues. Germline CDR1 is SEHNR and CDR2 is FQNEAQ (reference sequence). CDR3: CASSTSGGVYEQYF. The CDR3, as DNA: TGTGCCAGCAGCACAAGCGGGGGGGTCTACGAGCAGTACTTC.

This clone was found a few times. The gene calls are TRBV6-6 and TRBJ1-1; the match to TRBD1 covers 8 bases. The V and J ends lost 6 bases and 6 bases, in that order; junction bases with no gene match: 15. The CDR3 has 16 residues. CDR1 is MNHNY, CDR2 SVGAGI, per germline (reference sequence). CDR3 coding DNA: TGTGCCAGCAGCGGCTCGGACAGGGTGTTTGCTCCTGAAGCTTTCTTT. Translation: CASSGSDRVFAPEAFF.

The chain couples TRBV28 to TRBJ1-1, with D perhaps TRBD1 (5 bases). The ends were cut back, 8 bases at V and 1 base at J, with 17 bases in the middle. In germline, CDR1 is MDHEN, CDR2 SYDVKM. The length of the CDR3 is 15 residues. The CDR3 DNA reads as TGTGCCAGCGGACCTCGGGGGGGGAGGAACACTGAAGCTTTCTTT. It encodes CASGPRGGRNTEAFF.

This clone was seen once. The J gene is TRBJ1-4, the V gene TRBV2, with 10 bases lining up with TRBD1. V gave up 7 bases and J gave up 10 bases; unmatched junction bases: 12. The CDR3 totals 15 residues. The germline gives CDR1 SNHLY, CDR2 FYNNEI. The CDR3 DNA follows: TGTGCCAGCAAGACAGGGGGCAATCGTATCGTAAAACTGTTTTTT. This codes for CASKTGGNRIVKLFF.

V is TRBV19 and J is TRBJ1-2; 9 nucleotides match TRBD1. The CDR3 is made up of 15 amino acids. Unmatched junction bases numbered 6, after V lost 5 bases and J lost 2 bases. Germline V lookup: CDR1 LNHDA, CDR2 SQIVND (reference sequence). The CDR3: CASSPNRGRNYGYTF. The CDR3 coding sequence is TGTGCCAGTAGTCCCAACAGGGGGCGCAACTATGGCTACACCTTC.

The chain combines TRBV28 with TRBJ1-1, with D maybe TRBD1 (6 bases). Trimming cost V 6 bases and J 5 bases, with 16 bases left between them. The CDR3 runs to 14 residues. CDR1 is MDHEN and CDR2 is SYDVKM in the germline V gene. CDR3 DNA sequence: TGTGCCAGCAGCCGCCGGGGGCTTGGGACTGAAGCTTTCTTT. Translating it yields CASSRRGLGTEAFF.

CDR3 sequence (DNA): TGTGCCAGTAGTATATCCTCCAGGGCTGGGGCCAACGTCCTGACTTTC. It is translated as CASSISSRAGANVLTF. The chain is built from TRBV19 and TRBJ2-6; possibly TRBD1 for D (5 bases). In germline, CDR1 is LNHDA, CDR2 SQIVND (reference sequence). V lost 2 bases to trimming and J lost 2 bases, with 10 bases between them. The CDR3 totals 16 residues.

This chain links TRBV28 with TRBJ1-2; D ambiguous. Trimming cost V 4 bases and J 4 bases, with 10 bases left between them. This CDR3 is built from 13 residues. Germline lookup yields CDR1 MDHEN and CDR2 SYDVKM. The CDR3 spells CASSWNRAYGYTF. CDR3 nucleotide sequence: TGTGCCAGCAGTTGGAACAGAGCCTATGGCTACACCTTC.

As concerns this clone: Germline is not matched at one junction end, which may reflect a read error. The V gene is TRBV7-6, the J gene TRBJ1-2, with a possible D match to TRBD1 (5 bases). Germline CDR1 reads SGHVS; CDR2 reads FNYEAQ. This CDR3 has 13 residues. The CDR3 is CASSLGTGYVYTF. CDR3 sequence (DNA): TGTGCCAGCAGCTTAGGTACAGGTTATGTCTACACCTTC.

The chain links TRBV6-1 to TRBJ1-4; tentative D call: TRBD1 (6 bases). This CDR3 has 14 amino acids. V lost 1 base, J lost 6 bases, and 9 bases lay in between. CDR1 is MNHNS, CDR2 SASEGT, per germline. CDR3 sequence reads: CASSEVGAHEKLFF. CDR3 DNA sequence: TGTGCCAGCAGTGAAGTGGGGGCCCATGAAAAACTGTTTTTT.

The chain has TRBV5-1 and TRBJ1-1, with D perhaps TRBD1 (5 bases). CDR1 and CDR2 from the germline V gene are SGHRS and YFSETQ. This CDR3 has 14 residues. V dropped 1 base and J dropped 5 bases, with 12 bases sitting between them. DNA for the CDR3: TGCGCCAGCAGCTTGATACAGGCCGGGACTGAAGCTTTCTTT. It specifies CASSLIQAGTEAFF.

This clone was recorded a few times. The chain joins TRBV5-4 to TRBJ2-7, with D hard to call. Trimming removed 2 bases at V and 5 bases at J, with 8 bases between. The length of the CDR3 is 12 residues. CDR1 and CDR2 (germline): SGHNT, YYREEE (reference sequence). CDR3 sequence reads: CASSFSSDEQYF. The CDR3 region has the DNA TGTGCCAGCAGCTTTAGCTCGGACGAGCAGTACTTC.

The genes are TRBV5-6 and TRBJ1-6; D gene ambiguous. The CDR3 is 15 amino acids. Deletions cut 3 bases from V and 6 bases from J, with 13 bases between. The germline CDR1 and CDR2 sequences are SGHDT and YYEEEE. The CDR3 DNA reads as TGTGCCAGCAGCTGGAGGACGACGCCTAATTCACCCCTCCACTTT. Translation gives CASSWRTTPNSPLHF.

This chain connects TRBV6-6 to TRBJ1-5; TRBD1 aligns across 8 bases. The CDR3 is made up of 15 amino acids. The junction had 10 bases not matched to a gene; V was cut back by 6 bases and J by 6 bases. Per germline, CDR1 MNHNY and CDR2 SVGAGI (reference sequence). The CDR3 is CASRWTTGASQPQHF. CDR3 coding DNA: TGTGCCAGCAGATGGACGACAGGGGCCAGTCAGCCCCAGCATTTT.

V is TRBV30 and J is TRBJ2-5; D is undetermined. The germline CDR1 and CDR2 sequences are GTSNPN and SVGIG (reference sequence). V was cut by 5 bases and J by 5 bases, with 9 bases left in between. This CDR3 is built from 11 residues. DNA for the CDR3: TGTGCCTGGGAGGCAGCGGAGACCCAGTACTTC. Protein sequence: CAWEAAETQYF.

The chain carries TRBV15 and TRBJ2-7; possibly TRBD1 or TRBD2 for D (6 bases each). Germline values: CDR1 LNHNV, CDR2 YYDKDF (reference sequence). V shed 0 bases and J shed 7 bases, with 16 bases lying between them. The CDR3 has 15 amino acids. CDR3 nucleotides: TGTGCCACCAGCAGAGATCGGTCAGGGGCGGGGGAGCAGTACTTC. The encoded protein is CATSRDRSGAGEQYF. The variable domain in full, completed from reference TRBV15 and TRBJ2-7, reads DAMVIQNPRYQVTQFGKPVTLSCSQTLNHNVMYWYQQKSSQAPKLLFHYYDKDFNNEADTPDNFQSRRPNTSFCFLDIRSPGLGDTAMYLCATSRDRSGAGEQYFGPGTRLTVT.

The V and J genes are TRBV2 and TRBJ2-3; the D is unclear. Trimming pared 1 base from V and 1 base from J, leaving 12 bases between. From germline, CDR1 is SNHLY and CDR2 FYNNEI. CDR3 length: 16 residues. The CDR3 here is CASSEGDVAGTDTQYF. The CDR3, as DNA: TGTGCCAGCAGTGAAGGAGACGTGGCGGGCACAGATACGCAGTATTTT.

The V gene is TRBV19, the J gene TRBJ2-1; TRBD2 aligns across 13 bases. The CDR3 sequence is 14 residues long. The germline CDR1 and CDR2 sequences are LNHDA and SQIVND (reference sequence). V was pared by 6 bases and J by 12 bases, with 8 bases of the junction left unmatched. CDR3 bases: TGTGCCAGTAGCCTACGGACTAGCGGGGGAGTGCAGTTCTTC. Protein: CASSLRTSGGVQFF. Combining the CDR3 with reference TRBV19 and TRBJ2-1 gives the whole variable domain DGGITQSPKYLFRKEGQNVTLSCEQNLNHDAMYWYRQDPGQGLRLIYYSQIVNDFQKGDIAEGYSVSREKKESFPLTVTSAQKNPTAFYLCASSLRTSGGVQFFGPGTRLTVL.